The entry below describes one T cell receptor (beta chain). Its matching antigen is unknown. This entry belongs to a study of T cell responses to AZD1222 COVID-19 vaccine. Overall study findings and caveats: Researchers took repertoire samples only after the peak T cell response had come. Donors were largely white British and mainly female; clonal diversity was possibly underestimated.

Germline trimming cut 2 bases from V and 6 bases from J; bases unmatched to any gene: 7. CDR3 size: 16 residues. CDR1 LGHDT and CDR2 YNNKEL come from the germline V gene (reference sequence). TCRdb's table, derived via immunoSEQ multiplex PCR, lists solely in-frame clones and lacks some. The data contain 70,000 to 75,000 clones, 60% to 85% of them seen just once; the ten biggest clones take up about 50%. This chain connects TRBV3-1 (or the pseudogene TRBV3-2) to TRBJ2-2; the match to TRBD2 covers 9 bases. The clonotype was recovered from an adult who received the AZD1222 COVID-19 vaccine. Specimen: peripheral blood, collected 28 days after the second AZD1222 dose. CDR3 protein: CASSQYAGGPPGELFF. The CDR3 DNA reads TGTGCCAGCAGCCAATATGCGGGGGGGCCCCCCGGGGAGCTGTTTTTT.